The 28 T cell receptor beta chains presented below share a single source sample, sequenced in a study of T cell responses to AZD1222 COVID-19 vaccine. The repertoire was sequenced with immunoSEQ multiplex PCR; TCRdb's copy has only in-frame clones and lacks some. The top ten clones hold roughly 5% of a sample with tens of thousands of clones, about 93% of them seen once. The source material was peripheral blood, sampled on day 0 of MenACWY control vaccination. The receptor set was obtained from an adult in good health.

CDR3 region: CASSLRETSGNTIYF. CDR3 coding DNA: TGTGCCAGCAGCTTGCGGGAAACCTCTGGAAACACCATATATTTT. V and J are TRBV5-6 and TRBJ1-3; D is uncertain. CDR3 length: 15 amino acids. Trimming stripped 1 base from V and 0 bases from J, with 8 bases between. Per germline, CDR1 SGHDT and CDR2 YYEEEE.

The rearrangement joins TRBV27 to TRBJ2-1; TRBD1 matches at 11 bases. The germline V gene has CDR1 MNHEY and CDR2 SMNVEV (reference sequence). CDR3 length equals 15 residues. Germline trimming cut 1 base from V and 9 bases from J; bases unmatched to any gene: 5. CDR3 nucleotide sequence: TGTGCCAGCAGTTTATGGGGACAGGGGGACGGTGAGCAGTTCTTC. Residues: CASSLWGQGDGEQFF.

This clone was observed once. The rearrangement joins TRBV7-2 to TRBJ2-7; no clear D. The CDR3 consists of 11 residues. In germline, CDR1 is SGHTA, CDR2 FQGNSA. Between the trimmed V and J ends, which lost 5 bases and 4 bases, there was a span of 6 bases. The CDR3 protein is CASSDRYEQYF. The DNA for the CDR3 is TGTGCCAGCAGCGATCGATACGAGCAGTACTTC.

V is TRBV6-5 and J is TRBJ1-1, with D perhaps matching TRBD1 (5 bases). CDR3 length equals 15 residues. Germline V gene lookup returns CDR1 MNHEY and CDR2 SVGAGI. The germline V and J ends were trimmed by 10 bases and 6 bases, with 24 bases remaining between them. Here the CDR3 reads CATQQAGLVTAEAFF. In nucleotides, the CDR3 is TGTGCCACACAACAGGCGGGGTTGGTGACTGCTGAAGCTTTCTTT.

This clone was observed a single time. J is TRBJ1-6 and V is TRBV7-5. TRBV7-5 is marked as a pseudogene. This CDR3 comprises 14 residues. The CDR3: CARSGRVTNSPLHF. The DNA for the CDR3 is TGTGCCAGAAGCGGCCGGGTTACCAATTCACCCCTCCACTTT.

The chain is built from TRBV3-1 (or the pseudogene TRBV3-2) and TRBJ1-2, with D possibly matching TRBD1 (5 bases). The CDR3 has 15 residues. Trimming cost V 3 bases and J 5 bases, with 16 bases left between them. The germline CDR1 and CDR2 sequences are LGHDT and YNNKEL (reference sequence). The CDR3, as DNA: TGTGCCAGCAGCCAGGGGGGACCTAGAGCGTATGGCTACACCTTC. Translation gives CASSQGGPRAYGYTF.

The rearrangement joins TRBV14 to TRBJ2-3, with 11 bases matching TRBD2. V was clipped by 5 bases and J by 2 bases; unmatched bases: 9. This CDR3 contains 17 residues. CDR1 SGHDN and CDR2 FVKESK come from the germline V gene. The CDR3 region is CASSAQLAGAFTDTQYF. DNA of the CDR3: TGTGCCAGCAGCGCTCAACTAGCGGGGGCCTTCACAGATACGCAGTATTTT.

This chain connects TRBV12-3 or TRBV12-4 to TRBJ2-5; D ambiguous. Trimming stripped 2 bases from V and 5 bases from J, with 3 bases between. The CDR3 is 11 residues long. In nucleotides, the CDR3 is TGTGCCAGCAGTTTAAGGGAGACCCAGTACTTC. As protein: CASSLRETQYF.

The chain joins TRBV19 to TRBJ1-4, with TRBD1 matching over 9 bases. The CDR3 has 15 residues. Trimming cost V 5 bases and J 5 bases; bases outside gene matches: 6. The V gene's germline CDR1 is LNHDA and CDR2 SQIVND (reference sequence). In DNA, the CDR3 is TGTGCCAGTAGTGCACAGGGGGCTCGAAATGAAAAACTGTTTTTT. Its protein is CASSAQGARNEKLFF.

The chain combines TRBV6-1 with TRBJ1-3, with D tentatively TRBD1 (5 bases). Germline lookup yields CDR1 MNHNS and CDR2 SASEGT. The CDR3 consists of 14 residues. With 2 bases removed from V and 10 bases from J, the gap between germline ends came to 15 bases. The DNA for the CDR3 is TGTGCCAGCAGTGAACCGGCGCAGGGCGGTACCATATATTTT. It encodes CASSEPAQGGTIYF.

The CDR3 sequence: CASSPSGGYTEAFF. DNA for the CDR3: TGTGCCAGCTCTCCCTCGGGGGGGTACACTGAAGCTTTCTTT. The chain employs TRBV25-1 and TRBJ1-1; TRBD1 is a possible D gene (5 bases). V lost 8 bases and J lost 3, with 16 bases in between. Looked up from germline, CDR1 is MGHDK and CDR2 is SYGVNS. The CDR3 is made up of 14 amino acids.

The chain is built from TRBV29-1 and TRBJ2-3; a possible D gene is TRBD1 (6 bases). CDR3 length: 14 amino acids. From germline, CDR1 is SQVTM and CDR2 ANQGSEA. Trimming cost V 4 bases and J 1 base, with 12 bases left between them. Written as DNA, the CDR3 is TGCAGCGTTGGAAAGGACAGTCGCACAGATACGCAGTATTTT. The encoded protein is CSVGKDSRTDTQYF.

J is TRBJ1-5 and V is TRBV24-1; possible D gene TRBD1, 5 bases. This CDR3 has 13 residues. Trimming stripped 5 bases from V and 6 bases from J, with 10 bases between. The V gene's germline CDR1 is KGHDR and CDR2 SFDVKD. The DNA for the CDR3 is TGTGCCACCAGTGCGGGGGGGAGTCAGCCCCAGCATTTT. Translated, it gives CATSAGGSQPQHF.

This chain connects TRBV2 to TRBJ2-7, with 9 bases aligning to TRBD2. Germline V CDR1 and CDR2: SNHLY, FYNNEI. This CDR3 has 18 residues. The V and J ends lost 7 bases and 0 bases, in that order; junction bases with no gene match: 16. CDR3 coding DNA: TGTGCCAGCACCCGCCGGGCTAGCGGGACGGCGGGCTCCTACGAGCAGTACTTC. Translating it yields CASTRRASGTAGSYEQYF.

This chain joins TRBV3-1 (or the pseudogene TRBV3-2) and TRBJ2-3; unclear D gene. Between the trimmed V and J ends, which lost 0 bases and 7 bases, there was a span of 8 bases. This CDR3 is built from 13 residues. The germline V gene has CDR1 LGHDT and CDR2 YNNKEL (reference sequence). The CDR3 DNA reads TGTGCCAGCAGCCAAGACTGGCAGAATACGCAGTATTTT. Translating it yields CASSQDWQNTQYF.

The chain uses TRBV5-1 and TRBJ1-1; D remains unclear. V gave up 0 bases and J gave up 10 bases, with 13 bases separating them. This CDR3 has 13 residues. Germline V CDR1 and CDR2: SGHRS, YFSETQ. CDR3 nucleotides: TGCGCCAGCAGCTTGGATCACGGAATGGTAGCTTTCTTT. This sequence encodes CASSLDHGMVAFF.

The chain uses TRBV6-4 and TRBJ1-1, with TRBD1 matching 7 bases. V lost 4 bases, J lost 1 base, and 3 bases stayed unmatched. The CDR3 runs to 14 residues. From germline, CDR1 is MRHNA and CDR2 SNTAGT. The CDR3, as DNA: TGTGCCAGCAGTGCGACAGGGACGAACACTGAAGCTTTCTTT. Protein: CASSATGTNTEAFF.

CDR3: CASSPGQGLDSPLHF. The CDR3 DNA reads as TGTGCCAGCAGCCCGGGACAGGGGTTGGATTCACCCCTCCACTTT. The rearrangement uses TRBV11-2 and TRBJ1-6, with 10 bases fitting TRBD1. V lost 5 bases and J lost 8; bases outside the gene matches: 6. The CDR3 runs to 15 residues. Germline CDR1 is SGHAT and CDR2 is FQNNGV. The full variable domain, in which reference TRBV11-2 and TRBJ1-6 provide the parts outside the CDR3, is EAGVAQSPRYKIIEKRQSVAFWCNPISGHATLYWYQQILGQGPKLLIQFQNNGVVDDSQLPKDRFSAERLKGVDSTLKIQPAKLEDSAVYLCASSPGQGLDSPLHFGNGTRLTVT.

V and J are TRBV3-1 (or the pseudogene TRBV3-2) and TRBJ1-5; no reliable D call. Trimming removed 0 bases at V and 3 bases at J, with 3 bases between. The germline V gene encodes CDR1 LGHDT and CDR2 YNNKEL (reference sequence). The CDR3 runs to 13 residues. CDR3 sequence reads: CASSQEYNQPQHF. As DNA, the CDR3 is TGTGCCAGCAGCCAAGAATACAATCAGCCCCAGCATTTT.

The chain joins TRBV27 to TRBJ2-2; D may be TRBD2 (5 bases). There are 16 residues in the CDR3. CDR1 is MNHEY, CDR2 SMNVEV, per germline (reference sequence). The V gene lost 2 bases and the J gene lost 5 bases, with 15 bases spanning the gap. The DNA for the CDR3 is TGTGCCAGCAGTTTACCCAGACCCTTAGCGACCGGGGAGCTGTTTTTT. This translates into CASSLPRPLATGELFF.

The rearrangement links TRBV6-6 to TRBJ1-2, with a possible D match to TRBD1 (5 bases). Germline-derived CDR1 and CDR2 are MNHNY and SVGAGI (reference sequence). The V end was cut by 7 bases, the J end by 3 bases, with 15 bases between. This CDR3 has 14 residues. The CDR3 nucleotides read TGTGCCAGCACCACGGGGGGTGGGGACTATGGCTACACCTTC. It codes for CASTTGGGDYGYTF.

J is TRBJ2-2 and V is TRBV28; D possibly uses TRBD1 or TRBD2 (5 bases each). Germline V gene data show CDR1 as MDHEN and CDR2 as SYDVKM. The CDR3 has 11 residues. V was trimmed by 0 bases and J by 16 bases, leaving 9 bases between them. CDR3 amino acids: CASSLWGESFF. The CDR3 DNA reads as TGTGCCAGCAGTTTATGGGGGGAGTCGTTTTTT.

The CDR3 region has the DNA TGTGCCAGCAGTTTTAACCCTTCTGGAAACACCATATATTTT. Residues: CASSFNPSGNTIYF. The genes are TRBV6-6 and TRBJ1-3; D gene ambiguous. CDR3 size: 14 residues. Germline lookup yields CDR1 MNHNY and CDR2 SVGAGI (reference sequence). Trimming left V 4 bases short and J 1 base short, with 8 bases between.

The chain is built from TRBV19 and TRBJ1-1; D may be TRBD1 (6 bases). Germline V gives CDR1 LNHDA, CDR2 SQIVND (reference sequence). Trimming removed 7 bases at V and 3 bases at J, with 9 bases between. This CDR3 contains 12 residues. The CDR3 protein is CASNNRDTEAFF. DNA for the CDR3: TGTGCCAGTAATAACAGGGACACTGAAGCTTTCTTT.

The chain carries TRBV3-1 (or the pseudogene TRBV3-2) and TRBJ2-5; D remains unclear. The V end lost 0 bases, the J end lost 4 bases, and 3 bases lay between the germline ends. Germline V gene data show CDR1 as LGHDT and CDR2 as YNNKEL (reference sequence). CDR3 length equals 12 residues. The CDR3 DNA is TGTGCCAGCAGCCAAGAAGTAGAGACCCAGTACTTC. Translation gives CASSQEVETQYF.

The CDR3 is CASSGSGGRQEQFF. CDR3 nucleotides: TGTGCCAGCAGTGGTAGCGGGGGGAGGCAGGAGCAGTTCTTC. The J gene is TRBJ2-1, the V gene TRBV28, with 10 bases lining up with TRBD2. CDR1 is MDHEN, CDR2 SYDVKM, per germline. After removal of 5 bases from V and 10 bases from J, the junction contained 8 bases not matched to a gene. This CDR3 has 14 amino acids.

The V call is TRBV19, the J call TRBJ2-1; the match to TRBD2 covers 8 bases. Germline values: CDR1 LNHDA, CDR2 SQIVND (reference sequence). V lost 5 bases and J lost 3; bases outside the gene matches: 3. The CDR3 totals 14 residues. CDR3 sequence (DNA): TGTGCCAGTAGTCGACGGGAGGGCTACAATGAGCAGTTCTTC. Its protein is CASSRREGYNEQFF.

V is TRBV3-1 (or the pseudogene TRBV3-2) and J is TRBJ2-7; the match to TRBD2 covers 11 bases. J was trimmed by 2 bases and V by 4 bases; bases with no gene match: 7. There are 16 residues in the CDR3. Per the germline V gene, CDR1 is LGHDT and CDR2 is YNNKEL (reference sequence). This CDR3 is CASSRQTSGIPYEQYF. In DNA form, the CDR3 reads TGTGCCAGCAGCCGCCAGACTAGCGGGATCCCCTACGAGCAGTACTTC.